This TCR beta chain appears in the sequencing data of a study of cytotoxic CD8 clonotypes in ibrutinib-treated CLL. Study-wide background: Samples averaged 255,043 productive templates and about 94,000 productive rearrangements. Study outcomes and limitations: Stable or contracted on treatment, public clonotypes were also uncommon. Baseline levels of clonality went above those of age-matched healthy donors and moved with circulating CD8+ T-cell counts.

The table came from immunoSEQ multiplex PCR; TCRdb's copy has only in-frame clones and leaves some out. The sample shows approximately 350,000 clones, around 66% of them seen only once. The count of this clone is one. Antigen: not known. The V and J ends lost 3 bases and 13 bases respectively, with 7 bases between them. CDR1 SQVTM and CDR2 ANQGSEA come from the germline V gene. The CDR3 contains 8 residues. This clonotype originated in a human donor with chronic lymphocytic leukemia. The specimen comprised PBMCs, sampled after 36 months of ibrutinib treatment. This chain uses TRBV29-1 with TRBJ2-7; the D is unclear. The DNA of the CDR3 is TGCAGCGTTGACGGGCCTTACTTC. This codes for CSVDGPYF.